This T cell receptor (beta chain) was captured in a study of spatial heterogeneity in lung cancer. Time point here: sample taken at primary tumor resection. The sequenced material consisted of unsorted whole RNA from tumor, nontumor lung or frozen PBMC. This clonotype was seen ten or more times. Antigen: not known. Study results and limitations: It was estimated that coverage of tumor T cells reached roughly 7% for alpha chains and around 13% for beta chains. Tumor mutation count correlated with how many alpha and beta TCRs expanded intratumorally. Tracking of ubiquitous and regional nonsynonymous mutations by counts of ubiquitous and regional expanded TCRs, respectively, was seen.

TCR cDNA molecules were tagged individually, and each one carried a unique molecular identifier. Using its own MiXCR run on the 5' RACE reads, TCRdb lists one record per CDR3 protein. The table shows 16,000 or so distinct CDR3 sequences, with under 7.5% occurring only once. This sequence was found in a female donor with early-stage non-small cell lung cancer. The specimen comprised lung tumor tissue, sampled at surgery.

The CDR3 region is CSARDYRGTNTEAFF. Here the CDR3 DNA reads TGCAGTGCTAGAGATTACAGGGGAACGAACACTGAAGCTTTCTTT. This chain connects TRBV20-1 to TRBJ1-1; 7 bases match TRBD1. CDR1 is DFQATT, CDR2 SNEGSKA, per germline (reference sequence). Losses at the gene ends were 0 bases for V and 1 base for J; bases not matched to a gene: 5. CDR3 length equals 15 residues.